A single sample gave rise to the 9 T cell receptor beta chains below, sequenced in a study of blood T cell repertoires in COVID-19. Clones were read by immunoSEQ multiplex PCR, and TCRdb kept only the in-frame ones, dropping some. Of about 120,000 clones listed, around four fifths are singletons. Input material: peripheral blood. The receptors come from a man under 40 with acute or convalescent COVID-19.

The V gene is TRBV27, the J gene TRBJ1-1, with D maybe TRBD1 (5 bases). V was cut by 2 bases and J by 6 bases, with 10 bases left in between. This CDR3 has 13 residues. Germline CDR1 reads MNHEY; CDR2 reads SMNVEV (reference sequence). The CDR3 DNA sequence: TGTGCCAGCAGTTTAGGAGGGGAGTCTGAAGCTTTCTTT. Its translation: CASSLGGESEAFF.

The CDR3 is CASSLVPGEGNTIYF. CDR3 sequence (DNA): TGTGCCAGCAGCTTAGTTCCGGGGGAAGGAAACACCATATATTTT. The V and J genes are TRBV5-4 and TRBJ1-3, with a tentative D call TRBD1 (5 bases). With 2 bases removed from V and 4 bases from J, the gap between germline ends came to 13 bases. The CDR3 loop spans 15 amino acids. The germline V gene encodes CDR1 SGHNT and CDR2 YYREEE (reference sequence).

The V and J genes are TRBV5-5 and TRBJ1-6; D is ambiguous. Germline assignment: CDR1 SGHKS and CDR2 YYEKEE (reference sequence). Deletions cut 2 bases from V and 8 bases from J, with 11 bases between. The CDR3 is 14 residues long. The DNA for the CDR3 is TGTGCCAGCAGCTTCTTGGCGGATTATTCACCCCTCCACTTT. Translated, it gives CASSFLADYSPLHF.

J is TRBJ2-7 and V is TRBV2; a possible D gene is TRBD2 (6 bases). Between the trimmed V and J ends, which lost 7 bases and 0 bases, there was a span of 10 bases. The V gene's germline CDR1 is SNHLY and CDR2 FYNNEI. The CDR3 contains 13 residues. The CDR3 DNA follows: TGTGCCAGCATGGCGGGAAGCTCCTACGAGCAGTACTTC. It codes for CASMAGSSYEQYF.

The rearrangement uses TRBV7-9 and TRBJ2-7; the D is unclear. Germline assignment: CDR1 SEHNR and CDR2 FQNEAQ (reference sequence). CDR3 size: 12 residues. The germline V and J ends were trimmed by 2 bases and 4 bases, with 6 bases remaining between them. This chain's CDR3 is CASSLSGYEQYF. The CDR3 DNA reads as TGTGCCAGCAGCTTATCCGGTTACGAGCAGTACTTC.

The CDR3 region has the DNA TGTGCCAGCAGCCCACAGGGAACCGGGGAGCTGTTTTTT. Translation: CASSPQGTGELFF. The chain carries TRBV6-2 or TRBV6-3 and TRBJ2-2; possible D gene TRBD1, 6 bases. The germline gives CDR1 MNHEY, CDR2 SVGEGT. The CDR3 extends over 13 amino acids. V was cut by 6 bases and J by 5 bases, with 10 bases left in between.

The chain employs TRBV6-6 and TRBJ1-1; D possibly corresponds to TRBD1 (6 bases). Germline loops: CDR1 MNHNY, CDR2 SVGAGI (reference sequence). Between the trimmed V and J ends, which lost 5 bases and 6 bases, there was a span of 22 bases. The CDR3 loop spans 16 amino acids. The CDR3 reads CASSLIPSGGHAEAFF. The CDR3 coding sequence is TGTGCCAGCAGTCTTATCCCCTCCGGGGGGCACGCTGAAGCTTTCTTT.

A single count supports this clone. V usage is TRBV4-2 and J usage is TRBJ2-1; 10 bases map to TRBD2. The CDR3 is 16 amino acids. J lost 5 bases, V lost 4 bases, and 8 bases had no gene match. CDR1 LGHNA and CDR2 YNFKEQ come from the germline V gene. The CDR3 sequence: CASSPVLAGVDNEQFF. CDR3 in DNA: TGTGCCAGCAGCCCGGTCCTAGCGGGAGTCGACAATGAGCAGTTCTTC.

This CDR3 is CASSLNRGAFF. CDR3 nucleotides: TGTGCCAGCAGTTTGAACAGGGGAGCTTTCTTT. The rearrangement joins TRBV12-3 or TRBV12-4 to TRBJ1-1, with 7 positions matching TRBD1. J gave up 10 bases and V 3 bases, and 2 bases lay outside the gene matches. The CDR3 covers 11 residues.